The 8 T cell receptor beta chains given below trace back to one sample, sequenced in a study of T cells after yellow fever vaccination. TCRdb re-called the 5' RACE reads with MiXCR, one entry per CDR3 protein. The table lists some 250,000 distinct CDR3 sequences, approximately 3.6% of them singletons. Specimen: PBMCs, collected 15 days after the yellow fever booster vaccination. The receptors originated from a man in his late teens or twenties who received the YFV17D yellow fever vaccine.

This clonotype was seen at least ten times. V usage is TRBV20-1 and J usage is TRBJ1-5; possible D gene TRBD1, 5 bases. V was trimmed by 2 bases and J by 2 bases, leaving 10 bases between them. The CDR3 contains 14 residues. Germline V gene sequence: CDR1 DFQATT, CDR2 SNEGSKA (reference sequence). The CDR3 DNA sequence: TGCAGTGCTAGAAAGGACAAGCGCAATCAGCCCCAGCATTTT. Translated: CSARKDKRNQPQHF.

There are many counts of this clonotype. The rearrangement links TRBV5-1 to TRBJ1-3; unclear D gene. This CDR3 has 16 amino acids. Deletions cut 1 base from V and 0 bases from J, with 11 bases between. The germline V gene encodes CDR1 SGHRS and CDR2 YFSETQ. The CDR3 DNA reads as TGCGCCAGCAGCTTGCGGTCCAGAGGCTCTGGAAACACCATATATTTT. It is translated as CASSLRSRGSGNTIYF.

This clonotype was detected many times. V gene TRBV20-1 combines with J gene TRBJ1-2; possibly TRBD1 for D (5 bases). There are 13 residues in the CDR3. Per the germline V gene, CDR1 is DFQATT and CDR2 is SNEGSKA (reference sequence). V was shortened by 0 bases and J by 4 bases, with 9 bases between the two germline ends. The CDR3 loop reads CSARDYRLYGYTF. The CDR3 DNA reads TGCAGTGCTAGAGATTACAGGCTCTATGGCTACACCTTC.

This clonotype was seen ten or more times. An end of the junction differs from the germline gene, which may be a read error. The CDR3 protein is CTSSFTVGRSNTEAFF. The CDR3 DNA reads as TGTACCAGCAGTTTTACCGTGGGTAGGTCAAACACTGAAGCTTTCTTT. The rearrangement links TRBV12-3 or TRBV12-4 to TRBJ1-1; D is uncertain. CDR3 length: 16 amino acids.

On this clonotype itself: A much more abundant neighbour one base away suggests this may be a read error. V and J are TRBV11-1 and TRBJ2-2, with 7 bases fitting TRBD2. The CDR3 covers 14 residues. With 9 bases clipped from V and 8 bases from J, the junction kept 12 bases outside the gene matches. The germline V gene encodes CDR1 SGHAT and CDR2 FQDESV (reference sequence). The CDR3 nucleotides read TGTGCCAGAAGCCGAGGGACTATATCGGGGGAGCTGTTTTTT. This gives the protein CARSRGTISGELFF.

This clonotype was detected many times. The chain joins TRBV5-6 to TRBJ2-1; 8 nucleotides match TRBD2. J was trimmed by 4 bases and V by 2 bases; bases with no gene match: 2. The CDR3 is 14 residues long. Germline CDR1 reads SGHDT; CDR2 reads YYEEEE. In nucleotides, the CDR3 is TGTGCCAGCAGCTTAGCGGGGGCTTACAATGAGCAGTTCTTC. Its translation is CASSLAGAYNEQFF.

This clonotype was counted many times. CDR3: CAWSVHSNQPQHF. The CDR3 bases are TGTGCCTGGAGTGTTCATAGCAATCAGCCCCAGCATTTT. J is TRBJ1-5 and V is TRBV30; D call uncertain. CDR3 length: 13 residues. Germline V CDR1 and CDR2: GTSNPN, SVGIG (reference sequence). V dropped 0 bases and J dropped 0 bases, with 3 bases sitting between them.

This clonotype showed up many times. The chain couples TRBV9 to TRBJ1-1; perhaps TRBD1 as D (5 bases). Germline V gives CDR1 SGDLS, CDR2 YYNGEE. Between the trimmed V and J ends, which lost 0 bases and 7 bases, there was a span of 16 bases. The CDR3 is made up of 15 amino acids. The CDR3 here is CASSVAGDPGVEAFF. The CDR3 DNA reads TGTGCCAGCAGCGTAGCCGGGGACCCCGGGGTTGAAGCTTTCTTT.